The T cell receptor (beta chain) described here comes from a study of long-term antiretroviral therapy in people with HIV. Sequencing relied on immunoSEQ assay v3.0, run at survey level. Clones were sequenced by immunoSEQ multiplex PCR, and TCRdb holds only the in-frame ones, with some missing. The table has more than 35,000 clones, roughly 96% seen once. CDR1 LNHDA and CDR2 SQIVND come from the germline V gene (reference sequence). V shed 4 bases and J shed 2 bases, with 15 bases lying between them. The CDR3 sequence is 16 residues long. The J gene is TRBJ1-3, the V gene TRBV19; D call uncertain. Sequences were derived from unsorted PBMCs, sampled 3.7 years after starting antiretroviral therapy. The receptor's source is a woman aged 50 to 65 with HIV. CDR3 loop: CASSKGFEGAGNTIYF. The DNA for the CDR3 is TGTGCCAGTAGTAAAGGCTTCGAGGGCGCTGGAAACACCATATATTTT.